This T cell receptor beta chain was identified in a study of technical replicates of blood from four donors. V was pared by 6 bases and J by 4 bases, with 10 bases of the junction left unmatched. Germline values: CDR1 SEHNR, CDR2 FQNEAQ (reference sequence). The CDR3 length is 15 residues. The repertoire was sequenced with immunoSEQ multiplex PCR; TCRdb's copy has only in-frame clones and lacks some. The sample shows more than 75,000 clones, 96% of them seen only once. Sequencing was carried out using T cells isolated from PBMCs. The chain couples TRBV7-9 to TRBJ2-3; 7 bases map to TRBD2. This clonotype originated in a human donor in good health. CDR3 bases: TGTGCCAGCAGGAGGATAGCGGGCATCGCAGATACGCAGTATTTT. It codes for CASRRIAGIADTQYF.